The present T cell receptor (beta chain) was sequenced within a study of T-cell reconstitution after alpha-beta-depleted transplantation in children. With 5 bases clipped from V and 9 bases from J, the junction kept 8 bases outside the gene matches. CDR1 is MNHNY and CDR2 is SVGAGI in the germline V gene (reference sequence). This CDR3 spans 14 amino acids. This clonotype was detected only a few times. What it recognizes is unknown. The authors prepared the TCRbeta library with unique molecular identifiers. TCRdb ran MiXCR on the PCR reads and lists one entry per CDR3 protein. Of tens of thousands of distinct CDR3 sequences in the sample, over 4.5% were seen once. Study results and caveats: Newly made T cells mostly supplied T-cell counts and diversity one year after transplant. About two months after transplant, alpha-beta T cells reportedly came from several hundred expanded graft clones. Surviving recipient cells, namely T cells and thymic progenitors, were the source of high day-60 TCRbeta diversity in some patients.

This clonotype was obtained from a female patient aged 2-15 years who had a stem cell transplant for aplastic anemia, so the T cells may come from the graft donor. Here the sequenced sample was PBMCs, mostly from graft donor cells, taken 60 days after TCRalphabeta/CD19-depleted stem cell transplant. The chain combines TRBV6-6 with TRBJ1-5, with 9 bases lining up with TRBD1. The CDR3 region is CASSGRDRDRPQHF. For the CDR3, the DNA is TGTGCCAGCAGTGGCCGGGACAGGGACAGGCCCCAGCATTTT.